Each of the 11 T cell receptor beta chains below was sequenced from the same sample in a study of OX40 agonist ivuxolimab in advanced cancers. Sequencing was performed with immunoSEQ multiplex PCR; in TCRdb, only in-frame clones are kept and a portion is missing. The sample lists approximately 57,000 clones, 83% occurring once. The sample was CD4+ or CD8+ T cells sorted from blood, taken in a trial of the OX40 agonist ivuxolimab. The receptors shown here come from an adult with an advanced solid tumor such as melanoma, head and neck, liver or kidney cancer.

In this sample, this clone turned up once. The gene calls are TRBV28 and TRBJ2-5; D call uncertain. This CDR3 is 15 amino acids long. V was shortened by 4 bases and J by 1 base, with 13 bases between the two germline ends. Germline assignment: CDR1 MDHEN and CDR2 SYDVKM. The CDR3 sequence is CASSWAGKVQETQYF. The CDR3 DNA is TGTGCCAGCAGTTGGGCAGGTAAAGTCCAAGAGACCCAGTACTTC.

In DNA, the CDR3 is TGTGCCAGCAGCTTAGGACAGGACGGGGCCAACGTCCTGACTTTC. Protein sequence: CASSLGQDGANVLTF. The chain carries TRBV11-2 and TRBJ2-6; D is possibly TRBD1 (6 bases). CDR3 length: 15 residues. The ends were cut back, 1 base at V and 4 bases at J, with 8 bases in the middle. CDR1 and CDR2 from the germline V gene are SGHAT and FQNNGV.

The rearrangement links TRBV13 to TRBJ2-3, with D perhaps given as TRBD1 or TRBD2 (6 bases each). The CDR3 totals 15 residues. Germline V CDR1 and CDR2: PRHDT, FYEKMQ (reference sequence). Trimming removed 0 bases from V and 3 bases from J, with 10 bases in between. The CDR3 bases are TGTGCCAGCAGCTTAGGCACAGGGAGGACAGATACGCAGTATTTT. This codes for CASSLGTGRTDTQYF.

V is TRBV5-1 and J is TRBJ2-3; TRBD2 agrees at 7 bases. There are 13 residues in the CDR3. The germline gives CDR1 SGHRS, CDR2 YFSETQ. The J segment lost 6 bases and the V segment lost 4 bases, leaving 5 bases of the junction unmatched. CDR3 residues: CASSPGLEDTQYF. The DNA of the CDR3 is TGCGCCAGCAGCCCCGGACTAGAGGATACGCAGTATTTT.

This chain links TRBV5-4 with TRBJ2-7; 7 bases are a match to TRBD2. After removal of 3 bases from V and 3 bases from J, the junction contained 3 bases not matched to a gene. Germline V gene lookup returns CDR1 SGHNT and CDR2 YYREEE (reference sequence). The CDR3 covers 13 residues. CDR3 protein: CASSSGLDYEQYF. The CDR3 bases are TGTGCCAGCAGCTCCGGACTAGACTACGAGCAGTACTTC.

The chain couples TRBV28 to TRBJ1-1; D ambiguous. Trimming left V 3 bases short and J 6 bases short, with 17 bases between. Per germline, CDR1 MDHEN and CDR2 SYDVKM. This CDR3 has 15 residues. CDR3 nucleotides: TGTGCCAGCAGTTTTATTTTTCGAGACACCCCTGAAGCTTTCTTT. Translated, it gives CASSFIFRDTPEAFF.

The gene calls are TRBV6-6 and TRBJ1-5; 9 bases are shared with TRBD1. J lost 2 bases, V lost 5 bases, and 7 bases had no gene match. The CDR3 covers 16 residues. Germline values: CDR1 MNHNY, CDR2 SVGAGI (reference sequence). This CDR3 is CASSRDRDMGNQPQHF. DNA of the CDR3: TGTGCCAGCAGTCGGGACAGGGATATGGGCAATCAGCCCCAGCATTTT.

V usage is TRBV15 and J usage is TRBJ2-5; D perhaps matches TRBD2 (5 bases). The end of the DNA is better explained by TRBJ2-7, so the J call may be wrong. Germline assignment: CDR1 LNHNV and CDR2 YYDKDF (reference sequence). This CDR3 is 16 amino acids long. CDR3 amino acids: CATSREGRVDTYEQYF. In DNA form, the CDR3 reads TGTGCCACCAGCAGAGAAGGGCGGGTGGATACCTACGAGCAGTACTTC.

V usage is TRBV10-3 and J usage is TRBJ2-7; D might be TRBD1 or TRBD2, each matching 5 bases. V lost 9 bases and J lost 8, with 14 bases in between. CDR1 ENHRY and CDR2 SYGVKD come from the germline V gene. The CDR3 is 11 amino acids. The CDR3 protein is CAIGTANKQYF. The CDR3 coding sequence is TGTGCCATAGGGACGGCGAATAAGCAGTACTTC.

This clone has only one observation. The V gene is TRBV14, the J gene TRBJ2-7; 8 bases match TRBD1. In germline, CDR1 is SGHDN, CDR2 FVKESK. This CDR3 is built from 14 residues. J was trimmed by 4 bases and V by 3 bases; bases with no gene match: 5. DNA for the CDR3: TGTGCCAGCAGCCACCCAGGGGGCGGATACGAGCAGTACTTC. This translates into CASSHPGGGYEQYF.

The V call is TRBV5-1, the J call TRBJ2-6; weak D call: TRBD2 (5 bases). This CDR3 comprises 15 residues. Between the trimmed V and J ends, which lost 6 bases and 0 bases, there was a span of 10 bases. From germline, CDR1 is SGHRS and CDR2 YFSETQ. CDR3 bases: TGCGCCAGCACCGACGGGGTCTCTGGGGCCAACGTCCTGACTTTC. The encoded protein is CASTDGVSGANVLTF.